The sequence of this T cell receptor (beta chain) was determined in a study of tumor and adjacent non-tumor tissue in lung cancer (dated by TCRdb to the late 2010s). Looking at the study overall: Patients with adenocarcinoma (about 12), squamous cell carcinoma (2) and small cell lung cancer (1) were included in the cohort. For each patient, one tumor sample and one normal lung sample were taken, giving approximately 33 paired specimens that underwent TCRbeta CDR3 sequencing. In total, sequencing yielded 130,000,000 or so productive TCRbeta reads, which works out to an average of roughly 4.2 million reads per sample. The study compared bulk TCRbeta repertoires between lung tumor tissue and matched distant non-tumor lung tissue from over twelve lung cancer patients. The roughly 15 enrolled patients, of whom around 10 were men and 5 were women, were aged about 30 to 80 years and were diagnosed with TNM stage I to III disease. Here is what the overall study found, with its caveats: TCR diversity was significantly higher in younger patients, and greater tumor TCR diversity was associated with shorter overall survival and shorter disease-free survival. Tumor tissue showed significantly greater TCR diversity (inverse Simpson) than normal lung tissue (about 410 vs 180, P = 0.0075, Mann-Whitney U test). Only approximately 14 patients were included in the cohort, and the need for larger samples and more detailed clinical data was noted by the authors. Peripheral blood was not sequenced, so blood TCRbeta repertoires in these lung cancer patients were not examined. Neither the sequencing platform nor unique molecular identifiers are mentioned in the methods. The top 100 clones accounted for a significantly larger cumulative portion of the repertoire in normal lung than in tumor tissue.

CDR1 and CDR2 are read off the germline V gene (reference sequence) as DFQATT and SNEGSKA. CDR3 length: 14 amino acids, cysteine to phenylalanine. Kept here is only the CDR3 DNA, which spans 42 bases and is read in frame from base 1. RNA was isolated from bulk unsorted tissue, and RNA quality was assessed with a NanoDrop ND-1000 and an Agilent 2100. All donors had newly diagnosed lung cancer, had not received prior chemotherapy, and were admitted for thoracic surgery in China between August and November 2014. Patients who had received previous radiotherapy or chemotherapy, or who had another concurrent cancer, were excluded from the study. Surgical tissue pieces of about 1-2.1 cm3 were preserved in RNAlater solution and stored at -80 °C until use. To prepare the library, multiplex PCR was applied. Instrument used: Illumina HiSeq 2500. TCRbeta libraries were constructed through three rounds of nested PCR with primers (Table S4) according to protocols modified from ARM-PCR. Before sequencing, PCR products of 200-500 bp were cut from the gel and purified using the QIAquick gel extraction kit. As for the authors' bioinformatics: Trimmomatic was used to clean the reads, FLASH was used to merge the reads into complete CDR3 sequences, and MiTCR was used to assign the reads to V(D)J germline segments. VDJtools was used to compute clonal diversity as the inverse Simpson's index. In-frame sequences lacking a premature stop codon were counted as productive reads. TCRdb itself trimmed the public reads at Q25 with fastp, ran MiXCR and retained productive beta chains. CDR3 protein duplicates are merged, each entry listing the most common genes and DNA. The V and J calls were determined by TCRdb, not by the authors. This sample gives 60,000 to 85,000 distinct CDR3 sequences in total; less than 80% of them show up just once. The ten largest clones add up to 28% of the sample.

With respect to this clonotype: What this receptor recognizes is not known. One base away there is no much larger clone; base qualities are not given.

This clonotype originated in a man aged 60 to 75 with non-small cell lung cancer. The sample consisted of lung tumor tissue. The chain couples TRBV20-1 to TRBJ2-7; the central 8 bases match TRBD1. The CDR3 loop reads CSARTGTLSYEQYF. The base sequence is TGCAGCGCCAGGACAGGGACCCTCTCCTACGAGCAGTACTTC.